A selection of T cell receptor beta chains follows, all from one sample in a study of blood T cell repertoires in COVID-19. Method: immunoSEQ multiplex PCR; TCRdb's copy keeps in-frame clones and lacks some. The sample holds around 100,000 clones, about 85% seen once. Sequenced sample: peripheral blood. The receptor set was obtained from a human donor in a cohort sampled during active COVID-19. Each CDR3 is given without its conserved first and last residue.

TRBJ2-6 | TRBV27 | ASSRSIGSGANVLT
TRBJ1-2 | TRBV24-1 | ATSDPTGVHGYT
TRBJ2-5 | TRBV30 | AWSVRRQETQY
TRBJ1-5 | TRBV6-5 | ASSYDRDQPQH
TRBJ2-3 | TRBV6-5 | ASIVGGFADTQY
TRBJ1-1 | TRBV6-5 | ATRQANTEAF
TRBJ1-4 | TRBV5-1 | ASSFGSSTNEKLF
TRBJ2-1 | TRBV5-1 | ASSSQGPNEQF
TRBJ2-2 | TRBV9 | ASSAQGAGELF
TRBJ1-6 | TRBV30 | AWRTGVLGSPLH
TRBJ2-6 | TRBV28 | ASKTRSSGANVLT
TRBJ2-7 | TRBV15 | ATSRESGQGSYEQY
TRBJ2-5 | TRBV6-6 | ASRPSGGAQETQY
TRBJ1-2 | TRBV5-6 | ASAGEHYGYT
TRBJ2-1 | TRBV19 | ASSSLEAGTTNEQF
TRBJ2-7 | TRBV5-1 | ASSLGTSGIGEQY
TRBJ2-5 | TRBV11-2 | ASSLSGGVETQY
TRBJ2-1 | TRBV29-1 | SALDSEQF
TRBJ2-1 | TRBV6-5 | ASSLAGGPYNEQF
TRBJ2-7 | TRBV5-1 | ASSPMGQTYEQY
TRBJ1-2 | TRBV6-5 | ASSRTGGHYGYT
TRBJ2-7 | TRBV7-9 | ASSSPGLGRKVY
TRBJ2-1 | TRBV2 | ASSASAGYYNEQF
TRBJ2-5 | TRBV9 | ASSVSGQPIGETQY
TRBJ2-2 | TRBV12-3/TRBV12-4 | ASSPLRGGAF
TRBJ1-5 | TRBV10-2 | ASSLDRWNQPQH
TRBJ2-1 | TRBV2 | ASRRPNYYNEQF
TRBJ2-2 | TRBV19 | ASRDRNTGELF
TRBJ2-3 | TRBV7-6 | ASSPLAGGDTQY
TRBJ2-1 | TRBV7-2 | ASSVGSSGGANEQF
TRBJ2-5 | TRBV18 | ASSPLTSGGQETQY
TRBJ2-1 | TRBV27 | ASSFLGARLDEQF
TRBJ2-1 | TRBV18 | ASSPPGGGSSYNEQF
TRBJ1-5 | TRBV4-3 | ASSQSTGSKQPQH
TRBJ2-1 | TRBV7-2 | ACTSGGGYNEQF
TRBJ1-2 | TRBV6-5 | ASRQNYGYT
TRBJ2-1 | TRBV6-4 | ASSDTSGRRGEQF
TRBJ1-1 | TRBV5-1 | ASSLRQGTAF
TRBJ2-7 | TRBV4-1 | ASSQGTGGTYEQY
TRBJ2-5 | TRBV7-3 | ASSPGFLETQY
TRBJ2-1 | TRBV7-3 | ASSSGLVTYNEQF
TRBJ2-7 | TRBV5-6 | ASSAAGTSGYYEQY
TRBJ1-2 | TRBV6-5 | ASLPGQGFGGYT
TRBJ2-1 | TRBV7-3 | ASSLRESRMNEQF
TRBJ2-3 | TRBV19 | ASSQQGGLADTQY
TRBJ2-2 | TRBV5-1 | ASSSGTGNTGELF
TRBJ1-2 | TRBV6-2/TRBV6-3 | ASSWVRDDYGYT
TRBJ2-1 | TRBV24-1 | ATSDPRGASYNEQF
TRBJ2-1 | TRBV20-1 | SSTEGNEQF
TRBJ1-6 | TRBV30 | AWNLQNSPLH
TRBJ2-1 | TRBV11-1 | ASNPPGLSGQF
TRBJ2-7 | TRBV6-1 | ASSDAFYEQY
TRBJ2-5 | TRBV14 | ASRRRGEQETQY